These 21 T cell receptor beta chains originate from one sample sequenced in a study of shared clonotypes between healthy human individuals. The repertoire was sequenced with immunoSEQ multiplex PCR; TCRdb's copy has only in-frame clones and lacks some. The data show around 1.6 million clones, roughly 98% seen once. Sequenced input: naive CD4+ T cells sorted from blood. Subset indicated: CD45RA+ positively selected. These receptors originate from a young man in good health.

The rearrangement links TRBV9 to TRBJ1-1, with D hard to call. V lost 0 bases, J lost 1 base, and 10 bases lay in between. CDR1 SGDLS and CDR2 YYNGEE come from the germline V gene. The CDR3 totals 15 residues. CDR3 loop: CASSVAATPNTEAFF. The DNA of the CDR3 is TGTGCCAGCAGCGTAGCGGCAACCCCGAACACTGAAGCTTTCTTT.

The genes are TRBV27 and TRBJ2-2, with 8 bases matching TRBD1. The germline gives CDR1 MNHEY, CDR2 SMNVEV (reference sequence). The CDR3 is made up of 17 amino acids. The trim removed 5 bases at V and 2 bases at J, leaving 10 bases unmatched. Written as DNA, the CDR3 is TGTGCCAGCAGTCGTAAGGGACAGGCTATCAACACCGGGGAGCTGTTTTTT. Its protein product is CASSRKGQAINTGELFF.

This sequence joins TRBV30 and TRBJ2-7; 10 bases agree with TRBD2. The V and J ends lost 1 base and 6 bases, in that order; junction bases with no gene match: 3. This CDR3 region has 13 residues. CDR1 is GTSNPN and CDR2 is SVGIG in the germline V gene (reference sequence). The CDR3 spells CAWSAIAGGEQYF. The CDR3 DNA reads TGTGCCTGGAGTGCCATAGCGGGAGGCGAGCAGTACTTC.

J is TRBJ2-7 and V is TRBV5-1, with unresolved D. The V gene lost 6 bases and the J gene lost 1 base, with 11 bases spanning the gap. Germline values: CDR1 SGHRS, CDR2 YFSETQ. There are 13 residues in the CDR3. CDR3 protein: CASKLADSYEQYF. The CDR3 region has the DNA TGCGCCAGCAAGTTAGCAGATTCCTACGAGCAGTACTTC.

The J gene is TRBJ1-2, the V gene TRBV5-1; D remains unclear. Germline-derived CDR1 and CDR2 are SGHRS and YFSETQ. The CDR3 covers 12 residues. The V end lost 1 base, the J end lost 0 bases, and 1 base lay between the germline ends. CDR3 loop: CASSLTNYGYTF. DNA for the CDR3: TGCGCCAGCAGCTTGACTAACTATGGCTACACCTTC.

The CDR3 DNA is TGTGCTAGTGGAGACAGGGAAGGCACTGAAGCTTTCTTT. Protein product: CASGDREGTEAFF. The J gene is TRBJ1-1, the V gene TRBV12-5; 7 bases line up with TRBD1. There are 13 residues in the CDR3. Germline V gene data show CDR1 as LGHNT and CDR2 as FRNRAP. V shed 6 bases and J 4 bases; nucleotides not matched to a gene: 5.

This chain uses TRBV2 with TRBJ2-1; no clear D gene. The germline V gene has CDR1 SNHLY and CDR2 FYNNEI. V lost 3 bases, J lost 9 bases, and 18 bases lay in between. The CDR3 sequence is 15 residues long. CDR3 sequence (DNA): TGTGCCAGCAGTGAGGAGTCGGCACGGCTCGTTGAGCAGTTCTTC. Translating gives CASSEESARLVEQFF.

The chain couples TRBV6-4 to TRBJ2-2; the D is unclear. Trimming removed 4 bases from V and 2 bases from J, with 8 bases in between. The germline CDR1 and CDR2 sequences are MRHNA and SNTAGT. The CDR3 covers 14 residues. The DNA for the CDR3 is TGTGCCAGCAGTGTTCATTTAAACACCGGGGAGCTGTTTTTT. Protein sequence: CASSVHLNTGELFF.

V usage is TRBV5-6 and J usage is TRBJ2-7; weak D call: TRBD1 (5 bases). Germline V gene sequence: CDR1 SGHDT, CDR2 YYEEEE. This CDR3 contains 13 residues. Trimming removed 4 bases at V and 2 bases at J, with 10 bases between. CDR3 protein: CASSGASTYEQYF. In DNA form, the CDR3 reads TGTGCCAGCAGCGGGGCGTCAACCTACGAGCAGTACTTC.

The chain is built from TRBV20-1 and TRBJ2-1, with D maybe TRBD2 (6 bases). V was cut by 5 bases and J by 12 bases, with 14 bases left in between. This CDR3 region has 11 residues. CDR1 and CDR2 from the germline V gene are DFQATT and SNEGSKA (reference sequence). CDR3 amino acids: CSAARREVQFF. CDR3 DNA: TGCAGTGCTGCCCGGAGGGAGGTGCAGTTCTTC.

The CDR3 DNA reads as TGTGCCAGCAGCTTATCTGAAGCCTACGAGCAGTACTTC. Encoded protein: CASSLSEAYEQYF. The rearrangement joins TRBV7-2 to TRBJ2-7; D remains unclear. Germline V gene lookup returns CDR1 SGHTA and CDR2 FQGNSA. Trimming left V 2 bases short and J 2 bases short, with 7 bases between. There are 13 residues in the CDR3.

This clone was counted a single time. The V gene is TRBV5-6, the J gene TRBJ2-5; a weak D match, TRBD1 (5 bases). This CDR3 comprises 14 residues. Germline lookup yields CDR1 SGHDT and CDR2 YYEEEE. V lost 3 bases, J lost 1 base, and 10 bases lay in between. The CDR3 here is CASSSWTLQETQYF. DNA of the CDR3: TGTGCCAGCAGCTCTTGGACACTCCAAGAGACCCAGTACTTC. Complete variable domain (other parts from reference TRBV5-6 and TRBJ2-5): DAGVTQSPTHLIKTRGQQVTLRCSPKSGHDTVSWYQQALGQGPQFIFQYYEEEERQRGNFPDRFSGHQFPNYSSELNVNALLLGDSALYLCASSSWTLQETQYFGPGTRLLVL.

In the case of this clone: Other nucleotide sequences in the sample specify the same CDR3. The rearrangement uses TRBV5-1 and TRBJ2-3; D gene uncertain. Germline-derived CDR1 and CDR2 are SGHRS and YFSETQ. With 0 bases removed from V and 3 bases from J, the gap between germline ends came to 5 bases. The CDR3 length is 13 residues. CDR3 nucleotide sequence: TGCGCCAGCAGCTTGGCCGAAACAGATACGCAGTATTTT. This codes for CASSLAETDTQYF.

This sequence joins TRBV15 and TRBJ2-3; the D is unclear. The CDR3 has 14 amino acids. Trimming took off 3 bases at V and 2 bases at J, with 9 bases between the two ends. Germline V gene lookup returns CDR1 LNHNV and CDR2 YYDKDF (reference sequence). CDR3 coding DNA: TGTGCCACCAGCAGGCCTAGATACACAGATACGCAGTATTTT. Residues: CATSRPRYTDTQYF. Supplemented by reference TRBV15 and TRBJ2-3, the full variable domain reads DAMVIQNPRYQVTQFGKPVTLSCSQTLNHNVMYWYQQKSSQAPKLLFHYYDKDFNNEADTPDNFQSRRPNTSFCFLDIRSPGLGDTAMYLCATSRPRYTDTQYFGPGTRLTVL.

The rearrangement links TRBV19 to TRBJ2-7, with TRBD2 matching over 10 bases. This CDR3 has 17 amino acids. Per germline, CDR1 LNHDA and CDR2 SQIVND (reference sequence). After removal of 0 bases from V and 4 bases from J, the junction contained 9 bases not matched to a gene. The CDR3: CASSIDPRTSGHYEQYF. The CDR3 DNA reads TGTGCCAGTAGTATAGATCCTCGGACTAGCGGCCATTACGAGCAGTACTTC.

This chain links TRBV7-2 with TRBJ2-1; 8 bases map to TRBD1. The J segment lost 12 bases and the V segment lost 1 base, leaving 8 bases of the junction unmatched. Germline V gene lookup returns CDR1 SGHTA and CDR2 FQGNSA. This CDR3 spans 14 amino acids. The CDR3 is CASSLDRTGLGQFF. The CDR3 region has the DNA TGTGCCAGCAGCTTAGATCGGACAGGGTTAGGGCAGTTCTTC.

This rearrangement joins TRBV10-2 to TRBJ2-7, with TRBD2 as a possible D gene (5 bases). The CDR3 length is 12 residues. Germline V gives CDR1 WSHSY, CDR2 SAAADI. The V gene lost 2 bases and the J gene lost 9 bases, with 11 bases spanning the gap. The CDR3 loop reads CASSETSFGQYF. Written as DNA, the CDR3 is TGCGCCAGCAGTGAGACTAGTTTTGGGCAGTACTTC.

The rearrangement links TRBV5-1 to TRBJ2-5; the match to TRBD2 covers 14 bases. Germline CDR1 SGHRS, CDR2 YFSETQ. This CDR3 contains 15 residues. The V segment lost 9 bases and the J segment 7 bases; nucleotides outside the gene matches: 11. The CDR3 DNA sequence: TGCGCCACCGGACCGGGACTAGCGGGAGCAAGGACCCAGTACTTC. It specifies CATGPGLAGARTQYF.

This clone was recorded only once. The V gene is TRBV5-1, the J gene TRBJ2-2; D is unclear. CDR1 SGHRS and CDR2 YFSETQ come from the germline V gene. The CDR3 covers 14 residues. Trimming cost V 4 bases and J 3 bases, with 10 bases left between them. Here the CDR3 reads CASSRKEYTGELFF. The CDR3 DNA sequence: TGCGCCAGCAGCAGGAAGGAATACACCGGGGAGCTGTTTTTT.

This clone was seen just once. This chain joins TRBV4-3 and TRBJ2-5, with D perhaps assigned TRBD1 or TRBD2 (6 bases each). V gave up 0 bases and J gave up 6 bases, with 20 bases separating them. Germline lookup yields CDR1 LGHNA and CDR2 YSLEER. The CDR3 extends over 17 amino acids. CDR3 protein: CASSQDGFPGARQTQYF. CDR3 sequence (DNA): TGCGCCAGCAGCCAAGATGGGTTCCCGGGGGCTCGGCAGACCCAGTACTTC.

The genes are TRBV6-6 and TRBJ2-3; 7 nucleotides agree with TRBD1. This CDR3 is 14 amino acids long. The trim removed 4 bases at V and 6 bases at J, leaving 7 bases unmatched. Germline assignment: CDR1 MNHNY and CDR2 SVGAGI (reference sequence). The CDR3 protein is CASSSRDSADTQYF. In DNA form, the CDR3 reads TGTGCCAGCAGTTCCCGGGACAGCGCCGATACGCAGTATTTT.